This T cell receptor beta chain derives from a study of Graves' ophthalmopathy and Graves' hyperthyroidism. Diagnosis used clinical symptoms, serum thyroxine, TRAb, thyroid ultrasound and orbital computed tomography. This clonotype was observed once. Investigators amplified TCR beta CDR3 regions from RNA transcripts. First-round RT-PCR employed HTBI primers, with a second-round multiplex PCR after it. TCRdb called the multiplex PCR reads again in MiXCR, with one record for every CDR3 protein. Of just over 600,000 distinct CDR3 sequences in the sample, approximately 22% were seen once. This CDR3 is built from 13 residues. V was clipped by 2 bases and J by 1 base, with 5 bases between them. Germline CDR1 SNHLY, CDR2 FYNNEI.

This clonotype was obtained from a woman younger than 35 with stable Graves' hyperthyroidism. Some clones in this sample may be carry-over from other donors' samples. The sequenced sample was peripheral blood. This chain connects TRBV2 to TRBJ1-2; D call uncertain. The CDR3 here is CASSEHGNYGYTF. In DNA form, the CDR3 reads TGTGCCAGCAGTGAACATGGTAACTATGGCTACACCTTC.